The entry below describes one T cell receptor (beta chain). Antigen specificity is unknown. Sample time point: patch test 1, 2 weeks after DPC sensitization. Treatment denoted: therapeutic diphenylcyclopropenone sensitization with weekly scalp DPC. Per the original methods: TCRs per sample had a median of about 100,000 and ranged from about 20,000 to 700,000. TCRdb recomputed calls from the RACE reads with MiXCR, one row per CDR3 protein. TCRdb assigned the V and J calls; the authors' analysis was not used. The repertoire holds roughly 360,000 distinct CDR3 sequences, approximately 5.1% seen once, with about 2.1% in the top ten. These data originate in a study of human T cells and chemical hapten exposure. Notes on the study in general: Sensitization with DPC brought no change to TCRs above 1 in 1000 in frequency.

CDR1 is SGHTA and CDR2 is FQGNSA in the germline V gene. Trimming shortened V by 3 bases and J by 3 bases, and 12 bases separated the two germline ends. This CDR3 spans 14 amino acids. The J gene is TRBJ2-7, the V gene TRBV7-2; D gene unclear. Sample: whole blood, taken in connection with sensitization to the hapten diphenylcyclopropenone (DPC). The receptor was derived from a woman between 45 and 65 years old with alopecia areata. Some clones in this sample may be carry-over from other donors' samples. The CDR3 region has the DNA TGTGCCAGCAGCTTGAACTGGAAAAGCTACGAGCAGTACTTC. Protein sequence: CASSLNWKSYEQYF. The full variable domain, completed using reference TRBV7-2 and TRBJ2-7, is GAGVSQSPSNKVTEKGKDVELRCDPISGHTALYWYRQSLGQGLEFLIYFQGNSAPDKSGLPSDRFSAERTGGSVSTLTIQRTQQEDSAVYLCASSLNWKSYEQYFGPGTRLTVT.